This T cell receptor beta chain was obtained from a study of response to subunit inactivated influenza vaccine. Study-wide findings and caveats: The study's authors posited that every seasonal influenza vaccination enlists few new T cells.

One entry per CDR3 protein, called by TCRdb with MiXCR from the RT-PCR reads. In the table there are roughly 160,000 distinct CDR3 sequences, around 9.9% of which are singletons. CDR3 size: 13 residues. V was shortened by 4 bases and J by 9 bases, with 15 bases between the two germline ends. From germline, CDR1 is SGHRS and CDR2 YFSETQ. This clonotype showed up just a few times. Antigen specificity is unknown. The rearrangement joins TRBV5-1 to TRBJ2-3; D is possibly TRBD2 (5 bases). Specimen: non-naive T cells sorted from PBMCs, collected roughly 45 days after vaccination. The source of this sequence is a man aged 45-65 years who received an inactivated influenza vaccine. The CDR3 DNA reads TGCGCCAGCAGCATAACGGGCGGGCCGACGCAGTATTTT. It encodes CASSITGGPTQYF.